This TCR beta chain was sequenced for a study of T cell responses to AZD1222 COVID-19 vaccine. Profiled with immunoSEQ multiplex PCR; TCRdb holds only in-frame clones, not every one. The sample shows around 110,000 clones, about 90% of them seen only once. The V end was cut by 0 bases, the J end by 9 bases, with 10 bases between. The CDR3 has 14 amino acids. The germline V gene has CDR1 SGDLS and CDR2 YYNGEE. The chain joins TRBV9 to TRBJ1-6, with a weak D call TRBD1 (6 bases). Source: peripheral blood, taken on day 0 of AZD1222 vaccination. This TCR derives from an adult in good health. Written as DNA, the CDR3 is TGTGCCAGCAGCGTAGGGACAGACAGTTCACCCCTCCACTTT. It encodes CASSVGTDSSPLHF.